This is a list of T cell receptor beta chains from one sample in a study of blood T cells in healthy people across ages. TCRdb reprocessed the 5' RACE reads via MiXCR and lists one record per CDR3 protein. The table lists 850,000 to 1,000,000 distinct CDR3 sequences, roughly half of them singletons. The source material was blood. These TCRs come from a woman aged 60-75 years in good health. Each CDR3 is given without its conserved first and last residue. The D gene is left open where the match is weak.

j_gene: TRBJ2-7
d_gene: TRBD2
v_gene: TRBV13
CDR3aa: ASSGAGLALYEQY

j_gene: TRBJ1-2
d_gene: -
v_gene: TRBV12-3/TRBV12-4
CDR3aa: ASNPGSSSTRAYGYT

j_gene: TRBJ2-7
d_gene: -
v_gene: TRBV9
CDR3aa: ASSVSLGAYEQY

j_gene: TRBJ2-7
d_gene: -
v_gene: TRBV7-2
CDR3aa: ASSLASGQLYEQY

j_gene: TRBJ1-2
d_gene: -
v_gene: TRBV7-9
CDR3aa: ASSLAQVDGYT

j_gene: TRBJ2-7
d_gene: -
v_gene: TRBV2
CDR3aa: ASSVNSVGGGQY

j_gene: TRBJ2-1
d_gene: TRBD2
v_gene: TRBV7-3
CDR3aa: ASSLTLAGVVEQF

j_gene: TRBJ2-2
d_gene: -
v_gene: TRBV5-1
CDR3aa: ASSLDDTGELF

j_gene: TRBJ2-3
d_gene: -
v_gene: TRBV7-2
CDR3aa: ASSPGPERDTQY

j_gene: TRBJ1-6
d_gene: -
v_gene: TRBV4-3
CDR3aa: ASSQVFQGLVGSYNSPLH

j_gene: TRBJ2-6
d_gene: TRBD1
v_gene: TRBV6-2/TRBV6-3
CDR3aa: ASTRGLSSGANVLT

j_gene: TRBJ2-1
d_gene: -
v_gene: TRBV7-9
CDR3aa: ASSLRPLYNEQF

j_gene: TRBJ2-1
d_gene: -
v_gene: TRBV6-2/TRBV6-3
CDR3aa: ATHDHRAVNEQF

j_gene: TRBJ2-6
d_gene: -
v_gene: TRBV7-9
CDR3aa: ASSLVAGVELGANVLT

j_gene: -
d_gene: TRBD2
v_gene: TRBV27
CDR3aa: ASSLFREGYNEQY

j_gene: TRBJ2-5
d_gene: -
v_gene: TRBV7-8
CDR3aa: ASSLVGTGLTQETQY

j_gene: TRBJ2-7
d_gene: -
v_gene: TRBV21-1
CDR3aa: ASSKGTSGQFHEQY

j_gene: TRBJ1-4
d_gene: -
v_gene: TRBV4-1
CDR3aa: ASSQESNEKLF

j_gene: TRBJ2-1
d_gene: -
v_gene: TRBV20-1
CDR3aa: SALGVVEQF

j_gene: TRBJ2-7
d_gene: TRBD1
v_gene: TRBV29-1
CDR3aa: SASDRGAYEQY

j_gene: TRBJ2-7
d_gene: -
v_gene: TRBV5-1
CDR3aa: ASSNLGAKGFYEQY

j_gene: TRBJ2-3
d_gene: -
v_gene: TRBV4-2
CDR3aa: ASSKRLTGTSTDTQY

j_gene: TRBJ1-1
d_gene: -
v_gene: TRBV6-1
CDR3aa: ASSDPGGANTEAF

j_gene: TRBJ2-3
d_gene: -
v_gene: TRBV20-1
CDR3aa: SARDPAGMVDTQY

j_gene: TRBJ2-3
d_gene: -
v_gene: TRBV7-9
CDR3aa: ASSTPRATDTQY

j_gene: TRBJ1-5
d_gene: -
v_gene: TRBV12-3/TRBV12-4
CDR3aa: ASSFRVGDNQPQH

j_gene: TRBJ2-7
d_gene: -
v_gene: TRBV28
CDR3aa: ASSLSGRGHEQY

j_gene: TRBJ1-4
d_gene: -
v_gene: TRBV28
CDR3aa: ASSPIGVLGPLGEKLF

j_gene: -
d_gene: TRBD2
v_gene: TRBV6-1
CDR3aa: ASSEDHGRYVEQY

j_gene: TRBJ2-5
d_gene: -
v_gene: TRBV14
CDR3aa: ASSKYQGGETQY

j_gene: TRBJ2-1
d_gene: -
v_gene: TRBV14
CDR3aa: ASSYLEWVDWDEQF

j_gene: -
d_gene: TRBD2
v_gene: TRBV7-2
CDR3aa: ASSSPPTSGKYEQY

j_gene: TRBJ2-5
d_gene: TRBD2
v_gene: TRBV3-1
CDR3aa: ASSRAGKREREKSHEQY

j_gene: TRBJ2-3
d_gene: TRBD1
v_gene: TRBV20-1
CDR3aa: SASGTGVLTDTQY

j_gene: TRBJ2-7
d_gene: -
v_gene: TRBV6-1
CDR3aa: ASTRVPYEQY

j_gene: TRBJ2-7
d_gene: TRBD2
v_gene: TRBV7-2
CDR3aa: ASSLAASGSNYEQY

j_gene: TRBJ2-3
d_gene: TRBD2
v_gene: TRBV12-3/TRBV12-4
CDR3aa: ASSLRTSRDTQY

j_gene: TRBJ1-5
d_gene: TRBD1
v_gene: TRBV4-2
CDR3aa: ASSQTGGQPQH

j_gene: TRBJ2-5
d_gene: -
v_gene: TRBV20-1
CDR3aa: SATGEGQETQY

j_gene: TRBJ1-5
d_gene: -
v_gene: TRBV7-9
CDR3aa: ASSLDHTSQPQH

j_gene: TRBJ2-7
d_gene: TRBD2
v_gene: TRBV5-4
CDR3aa: ASSMSGRNYEQY

j_gene: TRBJ2-7
d_gene: -
v_gene: TRBV7-9
CDR3aa: ASSFLKTGLTYEQY

j_gene: -
d_gene: -
v_gene: TRBV18
CDR3aa: ASHAGTYEQY

j_gene: TRBJ2-1
d_gene: TRBD2
v_gene: TRBV28
CDR3aa: ASQIAGGPRNEQF

j_gene: TRBJ1-5
d_gene: -
v_gene: TRBV6-1
CDR3aa: ASRETLNQPQH

j_gene: TRBJ2-1
d_gene: TRBD1
v_gene: TRBV5-1
CDR3aa: ASSTNRGQF

j_gene: TRBJ2-5
d_gene: TRBD1
v_gene: TRBV12-3/TRBV12-4
CDR3aa: ASSFRGTGGRQETQY

j_gene: TRBJ2-1
d_gene: -
v_gene: TRBV24-1
CDR3aa: ATSPQFGGQF

j_gene: TRBJ1-4
d_gene: -
v_gene: TRBV10-3
CDR3aa: AISESGSNEKLF

j_gene: TRBJ2-1
d_gene: -
v_gene: TRBV6-6
CDR3aa: ASTRAQGWGEQF

j_gene: TRBJ2-5
d_gene: TRBD2
v_gene: TRBV7-9
CDR3aa: ASSASTGTTQETQY

j_gene: TRBJ2-7
d_gene: -
v_gene: TRBV10-3
CDR3aa: ASTDDPSYEQY

j_gene: -
d_gene: TRBD2
v_gene: TRBV2
CDR3aa: ASTVPGTSGSLNEQY

j_gene: TRBJ1-5
d_gene: -
v_gene: TRBV27
CDR3aa: ASSWRSSQPQH

j_gene: TRBJ2-1
d_gene: -
v_gene: TRBV5-5
CDR3aa: ASSLVSRGDNEQF

j_gene: TRBJ2-2
d_gene: TRBD1
v_gene: TRBV7-2
CDR3aa: ASSTDRGETGELF

j_gene: TRBJ2-5
d_gene: -
v_gene: TRBV12-3/TRBV12-4
CDR3aa: ASSFGVGGAETQY